The 27 T cell receptor beta chains listed next were all sequenced from one sample in a study of blood T cell repertoires in COVID-19. Generated by immunoSEQ multiplex PCR, the TCRdb table keeps only in-frame clones and is missing some. The sample records around 300,000 clones, around 87% being singletons. The source material was peripheral blood. The receptors derive from a woman between 45 and 60 years old with active or convalescent COVID-19.

This clone was recorded once. This chain links TRBV19 with TRBJ1-5; 7 bases match TRBD1. Germline assignment: CDR1 LNHDA and CDR2 SQIVND (reference sequence). Trimming cost V 8 bases and J 6 bases; bases outside gene matches: 13. The CDR3 has 15 amino acids. This CDR3 is CASGRETGSGQPQHF. The CDR3 nucleotides read TGTGCCAGTGGTCGAGAGACAGGGTCGGGTCAGCCCCAGCATTTT.

The chain carries TRBV7-2 and TRBJ2-7; 9 bases agree with TRBD2. The V and J ends lost 2 bases and 4 bases, in that order; junction bases with no gene match: 9. The CDR3 extends over 16 amino acids. CDR1 and CDR2 (germline): SGHTA, FQGNSA. The CDR3 DNA sequence: TGTGCCAGCAGCTTACTAGCGGGAAGTCGTCAGTACGAGCAGTACTTC. Its protein is CASSLLAGSRQYEQYF. The full variable domain, in which reference TRBV7-2 and TRBJ2-7 provide the parts outside the CDR3, is GAGVSQSPSNKVTEKGKDVELRCDPISGHTALYWYRQSLGQGLEFLIYFQGNSAPDKSGLPSDRFSAERTGGSVSTLTIQRTQQEDSAVYLCASSLLAGSRQYEQYFGPGTRLTVT.

The CDR3 DNA sequence: TGTGCCAGCAGCTCCTATGGAGGCTACAATGAGCAGTTCTTC. Translating it yields CASSSYGGYNEQFF. This sequence joins TRBV7-2 and TRBJ2-1, with a possible D match to TRBD2 (5 bases). The V gene's germline CDR1 is SGHTA and CDR2 FQGNSA. The CDR3 extends over 14 amino acids. V gave up 4 bases and J gave up 3 bases, with 10 bases separating them.

The chain employs TRBV25-1 and TRBJ2-1; D possibly corresponds to TRBD2 (5 bases). In germline, CDR1 is MGHDK, CDR2 SYGVNS. V was pared by 3 bases and J by 2 bases, with 14 bases between. This CDR3 comprises 16 residues. This CDR3 is CASSDTGGSTYNEQFF. CDR3 coding DNA: TGTGCCAGCAGTGACACTGGTGGGAGTACCTACAATGAGCAGTTCTTC.

The chain employs TRBV6-5 and TRBJ1-1; 8 positions match TRBD1. CDR1 is MNHEY, CDR2 SVGAGI, per germline. Trimming cost V 2 bases and J 11 bases; bases outside gene matches: 4. The CDR3 totals 12 residues. The DNA for the CDR3 is TGTGCCAGCAGTTACGGACAGGGACGTGCTTTCTTT. It encodes CASSYGQGRAFF.

The genes are TRBV13 and TRBJ2-5; the match to TRBD2 covers 11 bases. Germline V gene data show CDR1 as PRHDT and CDR2 as FYEKMQ (reference sequence). The CDR3 has 16 residues. V lost 5 bases to trimming and J lost 2 bases; unmatched junction nucleotides: 7. CDR3 amino acids: CASSIRLAGPQETQYF. The CDR3 DNA follows: TGTGCCAGCAGCATAAGACTAGCGGGGCCTCAAGAGACCCAGTACTTC. Full variable domain (rest looked up from reference TRBV13 and TRBJ2-5): AAGVIQSPRHLIKEKRETATLKCYPIPRHDTVYWYQQGPGQDPQFLISFYEKMQSDKGSIPDRFSAQQFSDYHSELNMSSLELGDSALYFCASSIRLAGPQETQYFGPGTRLLVL.

There are a few counts of this clone. The gene calls are TRBV7-8 and TRBJ2-7; 7 nucleotides agree with TRBD2. Unmatched junction bases numbered 10, after V lost 1 base and J lost 7 bases. This CDR3 spans 15 amino acids. The germline CDR1 and CDR2 sequences are SGHVS and FQNEAQ. CDR3 amino acids: CASSLVASGGVEQYF. In nucleotides, the CDR3 is TGTGCCAGCAGCTTAGTTGCTAGCGGCGGAGTTGAGCAGTACTTC.

The V call is TRBV9, the J call TRBJ1-6; possible D gene TRBD1, 6 bases. Trimming stripped 4 bases from V and 9 bases from J, with 14 bases between. The germline V gene encodes CDR1 SGDLS and CDR2 YYNGEE. The CDR3 is made up of 14 amino acids. CDR3 nucleotide sequence: TGTGCCAGCAGCTCTACAGGGATTAGTTCACCCCTCCACTTT. It specifies CASSSTGISSPLHF.

The chain links TRBV27 to TRBJ1-2; D unresolved. Germline CDR1 and CDR2: MNHEY and SMNVEV (reference sequence). The ends were cut back, 10 bases at V and 7 bases at J, with 16 bases in the middle. CDR3 length: 12 amino acids. Here the CDR3 DNA reads TGTGCCACCGGGCGCACCGGGGTTGGCTACACCTTC. It translates to CATGRTGVGYTF.

The chain couples TRBV5-1 to TRBJ2-7; 7 nucleotides align to TRBD1. Trimming cost V 1 base and J 3 bases; bases outside gene matches: 4. CDR3 length equals 14 residues. Germline values: CDR1 SGHRS, CDR2 YFSETQ. CDR3 sequence: CASSLSGTVYEQYF. In DNA form, the CDR3 reads TGCGCCAGCAGCTTGTCCGGGACAGTCTACGAGCAGTACTTC.

The table lists this clone with a count of one. The rearrangement joins TRBV29-1 to TRBJ1-1, with 11 bases fitting TRBD1. Germline loops: CDR1 SQVTM, CDR2 ANQGSEA. The CDR3 has 19 residues. Trimming took 8 bases from V and 2 from J; bases not matched to a gene: 22. The CDR3 DNA reads as TGCAGCCCGCCACGGGGACAGGGGGACTGGTGGGAGCAAAACACTGAAGCTTTCTTT. Amino acids: CSPPRGQGDWWEQNTEAFF.

The rearrangement joins TRBV12-3 or TRBV12-4 to TRBJ1-5; D gene ambiguous. The CDR3 contains 13 residues. Trimming stripped 0 bases from V and 4 bases from J, with 4 bases between. CDR3 sequence reads: CASSLAENQPQHF. In nucleotides, the CDR3 is TGTGCCAGCAGTTTAGCGGAGAATCAGCCCCAGCATTTT.

The rearrangement joins TRBV9 to TRBJ2-1, with TRBD2 matching 8 bases. The germline CDR1 and CDR2 sequences are SGDLS and YYNGEE. The V segment lost 0 bases and the J segment 4 bases; nucleotides outside the gene matches: 12. This CDR3 region has 18 residues. CDR3 amino acids: CASSVGIGSSGPYNEQFF. The CDR3 bases are TGTGCCAGCAGCGTAGGTATAGGGTCTAGCGGGCCGTACAATGAGCAGTTCTTC.

The V and J genes are TRBV5-8 and TRBJ1-4; D gene uncertain. V lost 0 bases to trimming and J lost 14 bases, with 11 bases between them. This CDR3 is built from 12 residues. CDR1 SGHTS and CDR2 YDEGEE come from the germline V gene. CDR3 amino acids: CASSLARRGLFF. CDR3 DNA sequence: TGTGCCAGCAGCTTGGCCCGCCGAGGTCTGTTTTTT.

J is TRBJ2-7 and V is TRBV7-8, with D maybe TRBD1 (6 bases). Germline V lookup: CDR1 SGHVS, CDR2 FQNEAQ. The CDR3 runs to 14 residues. Trimming removed 4 bases at V and 2 bases at J, with 12 bases between. This CDR3 reads CASSSLGATYEQYF. CDR3 nucleotides: TGTGCCAGCAGCTCCCTGGGGGCCACCTACGAGCAGTACTTC.

V gene TRBV7-9 combines with J gene TRBJ2-5; 7 bases are a match to TRBD1. With V trimmed by 2 bases and J by 3 bases, 3 bases remained unmatched. Germline-derived CDR1 and CDR2 are SEHNR and FQNEAQ (reference sequence). CDR3 length: 14 residues. The CDR3 protein is CASSLRQGKETQYF. The CDR3, as DNA: TGTGCCAGCAGCTTACGACAGGGCAAAGAGACCCAGTACTTC.

This clone was seen once. This rearrangement joins TRBV7-3 to TRBJ1-1; D is unclear. Germline CDR1 is SGHTA and CDR2 is FQGTGA. The CDR3 is 13 amino acids. Trimming stripped 6 bases from V and 1 base from J, with 9 bases between. The CDR3: CASSLATNTEAFF. The DNA of the CDR3 is TGTGCCAGCAGTCTGGCCACGAACACTGAAGCTTTCTTT.

This clone was seen only a few times. The J gene is TRBJ1-1, the V gene TRBV18, with a weak D call TRBD1 (5 bases). The CDR3 covers 15 residues. V lost 5 bases and J 1 base, leaving 14 bases between the germline ends. Germline V CDR1 and CDR2: KGHSH, LQKENI. Here the CDR3 reads CASSFQTGGNTEAFF. The CDR3 region has the DNA TGTGCCAGCTCATTTCAGACCGGGGGGAACACTGAAGCTTTCTTT.

The chain combines TRBV25-1 with TRBJ1-3; unclear D gene. There are 13 residues in the CDR3. Germline V gene lookup returns CDR1 MGHDK and CDR2 SYGVNS. V was pared by 2 bases and J by 3 bases, with 5 bases between. The CDR3 loop reads CASSEPFGNTIYF. The DNA of the CDR3 is TGTGCCAGCAGTGAACCATTTGGAAACACCATATATTTT.

This chain joins TRBV29-1 and TRBJ2-3, with D maybe TRBD1 (7 bases). The germline gives CDR1 SQVTM, CDR2 ANQGSEA. The ends were cut back, 6 bases at V and 4 bases at J, with 11 bases in the middle. The length of the CDR3 is 12 residues. CDR3 amino acids: CSVGRGADTQYF. For the CDR3, the DNA is TGCAGCGTCGGCAGGGGGGCAGATACGCAGTATTTT.

This clone has just one count. CDR3: CATSRDFSGGGGNTIYF. CDR3 in DNA: TGTGCCACCAGCAGAGATTTTTCAGGGGGTGGTGGAAACACCATATATTTT. This sequence joins TRBV15 and TRBJ1-3, with 7 bases identical to TRBD1. The germline V gene encodes CDR1 LNHNV and CDR2 YYDKDF (reference sequence). The CDR3 runs to 17 residues. V lost 0 bases, J lost 3 bases, and 8 bases stayed unmatched.

The gene calls are TRBV7-2 and TRBJ2-2, with a tentative D call TRBD1 (5 bases). This CDR3 is 15 amino acids long. Germline V CDR1 and CDR2: SGHTA, FQGNSA. V lost 0 bases to trimming and J lost 1 base, with 6 bases between them. CDR3 region: CASSLAGVNTGELFF. The DNA of the CDR3 is TGTGCCAGCAGCTTAGCAGGGGTGAACACCGGGGAGCTGTTTTTT.

Only one count was recorded for this clone. The chain recombines TRBV11-1 with TRBJ2-2; possibly TRBD2 for D (6 bases). V lost 0 bases to trimming and J lost 4 bases, with 15 bases between them. Per the germline V gene, CDR1 is SGHAT and CDR2 is FQDESV (reference sequence). CDR3 size: 17 residues. DNA of the CDR3: TGTGCCAGCAGCTTAGCGCGGCCTACCGGGGGCACCGGGGAGCTGTTTTTT. This sequence encodes CASSLARPTGGTGELFF.

V usage is TRBV2 and J usage is TRBJ2-3, with TRBD2 matching over 9 bases. Germline V CDR1 and CDR2: SNHLY, FYNNEI. CDR3 size: 15 residues. V shed 8 bases, J shed 0 bases, and the junction held 6 bases outside the gene matches. CDR3 protein: CASGLAGISTDTQYF. CDR3 DNA: TGTGCCAGCGGTCTAGCGGGGATCAGCACAGATACGCAGTATTTT.

This clone appeared a few times. The chain carries TRBV9 and TRBJ2-5; D is unclear. V was shortened by 3 bases and J by 5 bases, with 17 bases between the two germline ends. Germline V gene data show CDR1 as SGDLS and CDR2 as YYNGEE. The CDR3 contains 15 residues. Here the CDR3 reads CASSGGASQSETQYF. The CDR3 DNA sequence: TGTGCCAGCAGCGGAGGAGCTTCCCAAAGCGAGACCCAGTACTTC. Supplemented by reference TRBV9 and TRBJ2-5, the full variable domain reads DSGVTQTPKHLITATGQRVTLRCSPRSGDLSVYWYQQSLDQGLQFLIQYYNGEERAKGNILERFSAQQFPDLHSELNLSSLELGDSALYFCASSGGASQSETQYFGPGTRLLVL.

The gene calls are TRBV28 and TRBJ1-2, with D uncertain. Germline-derived CDR1 and CDR2 are MDHEN and SYDVKM. The CDR3 consists of 12 residues. Trimming pared 6 bases from V and 4 bases from J, leaving 9 bases between. CDR3 DNA: TGTGCCAGCAGGGGCACCTTCTATGGCTACACCTTC. Translating it yields CASRGTFYGYTF.

V is TRBV28 and J is TRBJ2-3; 7 bases are a match to TRBD1. Germline CDR1 is MDHEN and CDR2 is SYDVKM. V lost 4 bases and J lost 3; bases outside the gene matches: 10. This CDR3 comprises 16 residues. The CDR3: CASSSLLQGRTDTQYF. DNA for the CDR3: TGTGCCAGCAGTTCCCTTCTACAGGGGAGAACAGATACGCAGTATTTT.